This TCR beta chain was captured by sequencing in a study of shared clonotypes between healthy human individuals (dated by TCRdb to between 2020 and 2021). Regarding the complete study: A few men and two women, aged 18 to 49 years, made up the cohort. Different laboratories and diverse techniques were used to prepare libraries and sequence TCR repertoires, to increase sequencing depth and limit assay-specific biases. To estimate repertoire size and how much clonotypes are shared between individuals, the study performed deep sequencing of blood TCR repertoires from 4 to 6 healthy adults. Per donor, three plates each were used for CD4 naive and CD4 memory, two for CD8 naive, and one for CD8 memory. Leukapheresis yielded between about 0.8 and 9.5 billion PBMCs per donor. Broader findings and caveats from the paper: Pairwise subsampling indicated that sequencing depth was expected to affect the degree of clonotype sharing among donors. Higher generation probabilities were observed for clonotypes shared by all four sorted-subset donors than for non-shared clonotypes. When several donors were compared, the shared fraction of clonotypes was approximately 5% for naive CD4, approximately 3.3% for naive CD8, 2% to 2.5% for memory CD4, and 0.4% for memory CD8. Naive subsets generally had larger estimated clonotype richness than memory subsets. The genetic and exposure-history diversity represented was limited by the small number of donors. Rarefaction of sorted-subset datasets indicated incomplete sequencing despite the large sequencing depth. Only blood was sampled, and tissue TCR repertoires likely differ from those in blood.

The donors were healthy, HIV-negative adults with no recently reported acute infections or vaccinations. Every donor was a Caucasian adult residing in Nashville, Tennessee, USA. Magnetic negative selection was used to enrich CD4+ T cells, after which naive cells were positively selected on CD45RA and the negative fraction became the memory subset. Blood was collected by leukapheresis, and PBMCs were isolated by Ficoll-Histopaque density gradient centrifugation and then cryopreserved in liquid nitrogen vapor phase. Analytical flow cytometry was used to check the purity and quantity of each magnetically sorted T cell population. Each sorted fraction had its genomic DNA isolated and then quantified by UV absorbance on a Nanodrop 2000c. TCR CDR3 regions were amplified from genomic DNA by multiplex PCR using the deep immunoSEQ assay. Genomic DNA extracted from each cell subset was distributed evenly over all wells of several immunoSEQ 96-well plates, and each plate served as one replicate. For sorted subsets, roughly 200 ng of genomic DNA, equivalent to about 30,000 T cell genomes, went into each replicate PCR. The purified libraries were quantified using a Qubit 3.0 fluorometer, sized with a Bioanalyzer 2100, and then quantified again using the KAPA Library Quantification kit. Every immunoSEQ 96-well plate was sequenced on a separate single-read 150-cycle Illumina NextSeq 550 flow cell. The source study handled its data this way. Because the immunoSEQ output included only junctional sequences and no quality scores, the filtering could not be the same as the filtering used for full-length reads. Sequences were annotated with PyIR, a Python wrapper for IgBLAST v1.9, and V/J genes and CDR3 were assigned using IMGT germline references. Reads were filtered out if the reads had weak V/J assignments (E-value above 1e-6), no CDR3, stop codons, out-of-frame junctions, or ambiguous translated residues. V3J clonotypes were defined as sequences sharing the same inferred V gene, J gene, and CDR3 amino acid sequence. Percentage overlap between repertoires was computed as shared unique clonotypes divided by the size of the smaller repertoire. RTK rarefaction, the Chao1 estimator, and Recon v2.1 estimates of unobserved clonotypes were used to assess repertoire richness. Generation probabilities were computed with OLGA for all TCRbeta clonotypes obtained by the gDNA method from several donors. TCRdb limited this immuneACCESS table to in-frame rearrangements with V and J called. A share of clones is missing; checked studies link under half to unresolved V genes, and the rest is unexplained. Clone size and the V and J calls come from that table; the DNA yielded D and trimming. The sample includes some 2,500,000 clones, with roughly 93% observed a single time. The ten largest clones add up to roughly 0.36% of the sample.

Here V drops 0 bases and J drops 3 bases, and the junction holds 6 bases not matched to any gene. For CDR1 and CDR2, the germline V gene lists MDHEN and SYDVKM. The CDR3 covers 16 residues, taking in both the cysteine and the phenylalanine. Here the CDR3 DNA is all that survives: 48 bases in frame from base 1. On this clone: The antigen it binds to is not known. Per-base qualities were not stored, and no clone one base away is much larger.

The sequencing input was naive CD4+ T cells from PBMCs. The sample's cell subset or site label is to be understood as: CD45RA+ positively selected. The source of this sequence is a man between 18 and 29 years old in good health. Some clones in this sample may be carry-over from other donors' samples. Recombination connected TRBV28 to TRBJ2-3; 7 central bases correspond to TRBD2. The CDR3 reads as follows: CASSLWGGSVTDTQYF. At the DNA level, the sequence is TGTGCCAGCAGTTTATGGGGCGGGAGTGTGACAGATACGCAGTATTTT.